The T cell receptor (beta chain) under discussion was sequenced for a study of regulatory T cells in long-lasting Graves disease. This clonotype was seen more than once but under ten times. No antigen is known for it. Assembly of TCR beta libraries relied on iRepertoire HTBI primers together with Arm-PCR of CDR3 regions. TCRdb ran MiXCR on the multiplex PCR reads and lists one entry per CDR3 protein. Here the sample spans more than 300,000 distinct CDR3 sequences, around 16% being singletons. CDR1 is SGHRS and CDR2 is YFSETQ in the germline V gene. The junction had 13 bases not matched to a gene; V was cut back by 7 bases and J by 6 bases. CDR3 size: 15 residues. Study results and caveats: Under persistent disease, TRBV28, TRBJ1-2 and TRBJ2-5 were used preferentially.

Time point described: newly diagnosed GD, antithyroid drugs for less than 3 months. The authors made the TCR library using RNA they extracted from PBMCs. American Thyroid Association guidelines defined Graves' disease diagnosis. These data were also filed under a second study, of T cells in Graves' hyperthyroidism and ophthalmopathy. That publication notes: Together with thyroid ultrasound, orbital computed tomography, serum thyroxine and TRAb, clinical symptoms were used for diagnoses. The TCR CDR3 first-round RT-PCR relied on the HTBI primer set.

The TCR originated in a woman aged 18-30 years with Graves disease. The rearrangement uses TRBV5-1 and TRBJ2-5, with 9 bases fitting TRBD1. The sample consisted of peripheral blood mononuclear cells (PBMCs), taken at new diagnosis, from a patient treated with antithyroid drugs. The CDR3 DNA reads TGCGCCAGCGGGCGGACAGGGGAGCCTGCGAAGACCCAGTACTTC. Translating gives CASGRTGEPAKTQYF.